The 23 T cell receptor beta chains listed next were all sequenced from one sample in a study of identical twins. TCRdb re-derived calls from the 5' RACE reads in MiXCR, one entry per CDR3 protein. Of 450,000 or so distinct CDR3 sequences in the sample, 20% to 25% were seen once. This same sample was also taken into another study, of T cells expressing NK-cell markers.

The sequenced sample consisted of CD4+ T cells sorted from blood. These receptors were collected from a woman between 18 and 29 years old in good health.

The rearrangement links TRBV11-2 to TRBJ1-5; no reliable D call. V lost 5 bases to trimming and J lost 8 bases, with 13 bases between them. The CDR3 is 13 amino acids. Germline V gives CDR1 SGHAT, CDR2 FQNNGV. The CDR3: CASSRRPQEPQHF. The CDR3 DNA is TGTGCCAGCAGCCGGCGCCCGCAGGAGCCCCAGCATTTT.

This clonotype was detected only a few times. The chain employs TRBV7-2 and TRBJ2-7; 9 nucleotides line up with TRBD1. The CDR3 totals 15 residues. In germline, CDR1 is SGHTA, CDR2 FQGNSA. V shed 6 bases, J shed 2 bases, and the junction held 8 bases outside the gene matches. Here the CDR3 DNA reads TGTGCCAGCAGTCCACGTGGACAGGGGACCTACGAGCAGTACTTC. As protein: CASSPRGQGTYEQYF.

Turning to this clonotype: An end of the junction does not agree with germline; a read error may underlie this. The chain combines TRBV7-2 with TRBJ2-3; 7 bases match TRBD2. The CDR3 has 12 residues. In germline, CDR1 is SGHTA, CDR2 FQGNSA. CDR3 protein: CASSLAWEGGHF. CDR3 nucleotide sequence: TGTGCCAGCAGCTTAGCTTGGGAGGGAGGGCATTTT.

This clonotype was detected only a few times. This chain links TRBV7-2 with TRBJ2-1, with a possible D match to TRBD2 (5 bases). The CDR3 contains 11 residues. The germline V gene encodes CDR1 SGHTA and CDR2 FQGNSA. V was shortened by 7 bases and J by 8 bases, with 9 bases between the two germline ends. CDR3 loop: CASTRVDEQFF. CDR3 bases: TGTGCCAGCACGCGGGTAGATGAGCAGTTCTTC.

In this sample, this clonotype turned up many times. The gene calls are TRBV7-9 and TRBJ2-5; D might be TRBD1 (6 bases). Trimming pared 5 bases from V and 1 base from J, leaving 14 bases between. The germline V gene has CDR1 SEHNR and CDR2 FQNEAQ (reference sequence). CDR3 length: 15 amino acids. DNA of the CDR3: TGTGCCAGCAGCCTACAGGGCGTTCTCCAAGAGACCCAGTACTTC. This encodes CASSLQGVLQETQYF.

This clonotype was seen more than once but under ten times. V is TRBV9 and J is TRBJ2-2; D is unclear. CDR1 and CDR2 from the germline V gene are SGDLS and YYNGEE. V gave up 0 bases and J gave up 5 bases, with 8 bases separating them. The CDR3 covers 14 residues. CDR3 amino acids: CASSVDHGTGELFF. As DNA, the CDR3 is TGTGCCAGCAGCGTAGACCACGGAACCGGGGAGCTGTTTTTT.

The chain recombines TRBV5-1 with TRBJ2-7; 7 nucleotides line up with TRBD1. CDR1 and CDR2 (germline): SGHRS, YFSETQ. The CDR3 runs to 14 residues. V shed 2 bases, J shed 3 bases, and the junction held 5 bases outside the gene matches. The DNA of the CDR3 is TGCGCCAGCAGCTTCACAGGGGCCGACTACGAGCAGTACTTC. This translates into CASSFTGADYEQYF.

V is TRBV20-1 and J is TRBJ2-1, with no clear D. Germline V gene lookup returns CDR1 DFQATT and CDR2 SNEGSKA (reference sequence). There are 15 residues in the CDR3. Trimming pared 0 bases from V and 5 bases from J, leaving 14 bases between. The CDR3 sequence: CSARDQLVANNEQFF. CDR3 nucleotides: TGCAGTGCTAGAGACCAGCTCGTGGCCAACAATGAGCAGTTCTTC.

This clonotype was seen a few times. The chain joins TRBV5-1 to TRBJ2-1, with 10 bases identical to TRBD2. The CDR3 extends over 16 amino acids. Germline values: CDR1 SGHRS, CDR2 YFSETQ. Germline trimming cut 0 bases from V and 7 bases from J; bases unmatched to any gene: 7. The CDR3 DNA sequence: TGCGCCAGCAGCTTGGGGAGCGGGAGGGCTTTAAATGAGCAGTTCTTC. Translating gives CASSLGSGRALNEQFF.

This sequence joins TRBV11-2 and TRBJ2-1, with D unresolved. This CDR3 has 11 amino acids. Trimming stripped 4 bases from V and 12 bases from J, with 10 bases between. CDR1 is SGHAT, CDR2 FQNNGV, per germline. CDR3 sequence reads: CASSSNFGQFF. Here the CDR3 DNA reads TGTGCCAGCAGCTCAAATTTCGGGCAGTTCTTC.

This clonotype showed up just a few times. The chain carries TRBV4-3 and TRBJ2-3; D not resolved. The V end was cut by 4 bases, the J end by 5 bases, with 10 bases between. This CDR3 region has 13 residues. Germline-derived CDR1 and CDR2 are LGHNA and YSLEER. The CDR3 reads CASSLQRGDTQYF. DNA for the CDR3: TGCGCCAGCAGCCTTCAGAGAGGAGATACGCAGTATTTT.

The chain recombines TRBV20-1 with TRBJ1-1; D is uncertain. The CDR3 is made up of 11 amino acids. Germline CDR1 is DFQATT and CDR2 is SNEGSKA (reference sequence). V lost 5 bases, J lost 7 bases, and 11 bases lay in between. The CDR3: CSASRGREAFF. The CDR3 region has the DNA TGCAGTGCTTCCCGAGGGCGTGAAGCTTTCTTT.

There are many counts of this clonotype. The rearrangement links TRBV29-1 to TRBJ1-1; no firm D call. The V gene lost 4 bases and the J gene lost 1 base, with 4 bases spanning the gap. This CDR3 contains 11 residues. Per the germline V gene, CDR1 is SQVTM and CDR2 is ANQGSEA. The CDR3 loop is CSVVGNTEAFF. CDR3 in DNA: TGCAGCGTTGTCGGGAACACTGAAGCTTTCTTT.

J is TRBJ2-5 and V is TRBV20-1, with TRBD2 matching over 11 bases. The germline CDR1 and CDR2 sequences are DFQATT and SNEGSKA (reference sequence). The V and J ends lost 6 bases and 5 bases, in that order; junction bases with no gene match: 11. There are 15 residues in the CDR3. CDR3 region: CSAKGTSGRWETQYF. For the CDR3, the DNA is TGCAGTGCGAAGGGCACTAGCGGGAGATGGGAGACCCAGTACTTC.

This clonotype was counted between two and nine times. The chain combines TRBV12-3 or TRBV12-4 with TRBJ1-4, with 10 bases fitting TRBD1. CDR3 length equals 14 residues. Unmatched junction bases numbered 4, after V lost 6 bases and J lost 6 bases. The chain's CDR3 is CASRTGTGDEKLFF. CDR3 sequence (DNA): TGTGCCAGCAGGACCGGGACAGGGGATGAAAAACTGTTTTTT.

The chain is built from TRBV20-1 and TRBJ2-3; D is possibly TRBD2 (6 bases). The CDR3 sequence is 15 residues long. Looked up from germline, CDR1 is DFQATT and CDR2 is SNEGSKA (reference sequence). The germline V and J ends were trimmed by 4 bases and 5 bases, with 19 bases remaining between them. The CDR3 coding sequence is TGCAGTGCTACCTGGTCTGGCGGGAATCTAGATACGCAGTATTTT. It specifies CSATWSGGNLDTQYF.

The chain is built from TRBV3-1 and TRBJ1-5; D unresolved. Germline V CDR1 and CDR2: LGHDT, YNNKEL (reference sequence). V was pared by 4 bases and J by 2 bases, with 15 bases between. The CDR3 has 16 residues. The CDR3 spells CASSPSNIGGNQPQHF. The CDR3 coding sequence is TGTGCCAGCAGCCCCTCAAATATCGGTGGCAATCAGCCCCAGCATTTT.

The sample holds a few counts of this clonotype. V and J are TRBV5-1 and TRBJ2-7; 7 bases agree with TRBD1. Germline lookup yields CDR1 SGHRS and CDR2 YFSETQ. The V and J ends lost 0 bases and 6 bases, in that order; junction bases with no gene match: 6. The CDR3 has 14 residues. The CDR3 spells CASSLVTRDSEQYF. The DNA for the CDR3 is TGCGCCAGCAGCTTGGTAACTAGGGACAGCGAGCAGTACTTC.

The chain joins TRBV20-1 to TRBJ1-6, with D tentatively TRBD1 (5 bases). Trimming removed 4 bases from V and 9 bases from J, with 10 bases in between. The CDR3 runs to 12 residues. CDR1 DFQATT and CDR2 SNEGSKA come from the germline V gene (reference sequence). The DNA for the CDR3 is TGCAGTGCTAAACAGGCGGGTTCACCCCTCCACTTT. Translating it yields CSAKQAGSPLHF.

The chain carries TRBV6-1 and TRBJ2-3; 11 bases map to TRBD2. The CDR3 runs 15 residues. The J segment lost 6 bases and the V segment lost 8 bases, leaving 10 bases of the junction unmatched. Germline V gives CDR1 MNHNS, CDR2 SASEGT. The DNA of the CDR3 is TGTGCCAGCGCTGAACCGACTAGCGGGGTTGATACGCAGTATTTT. Its translation: CASAEPTSGVDTQYF.

The chain is built from TRBV12-3 or TRBV12-4 and TRBJ2-7; tentative D call: TRBD1 (6 bases). The length of the CDR3 is 14 residues. Deletions cut 7 bases from V and 4 bases from J, with 17 bases between. The DNA of the CDR3 is TGTGCCAGCACCTCTAGGGCAGGGGAATACGAGCAGTACTTC. Translating it yields CASTSRAGEYEQYF.

The V and J genes are TRBV12-3 or TRBV12-4 and TRBJ1-1; weak D call: TRBD1 (5 bases). V lost 4 bases and J lost 1, with 13 bases in between. The CDR3 totals 15 residues. CDR3 DNA sequence: TGTGCCAGCAGTTCCAACCTAGGACAGAACACTGAAGCTTTCTTT. Residues: CASSSNLGQNTEAFF.

The chain recombines TRBV6-2 or TRBV6-3 with TRBJ2-5; D uncertain. This CDR3 has 13 amino acids. The V end lost 2 bases, the J end lost 7 bases, and 11 bases lay between the germline ends. Germline V gene sequence: CDR1 MNHEY, CDR2 SVGEGT. The CDR3 spells CASSYSAEGTQYF. The CDR3 DNA sequence: TGTGCCAGCAGTTACAGCGCGGAAGGGACCCAGTACTTC.